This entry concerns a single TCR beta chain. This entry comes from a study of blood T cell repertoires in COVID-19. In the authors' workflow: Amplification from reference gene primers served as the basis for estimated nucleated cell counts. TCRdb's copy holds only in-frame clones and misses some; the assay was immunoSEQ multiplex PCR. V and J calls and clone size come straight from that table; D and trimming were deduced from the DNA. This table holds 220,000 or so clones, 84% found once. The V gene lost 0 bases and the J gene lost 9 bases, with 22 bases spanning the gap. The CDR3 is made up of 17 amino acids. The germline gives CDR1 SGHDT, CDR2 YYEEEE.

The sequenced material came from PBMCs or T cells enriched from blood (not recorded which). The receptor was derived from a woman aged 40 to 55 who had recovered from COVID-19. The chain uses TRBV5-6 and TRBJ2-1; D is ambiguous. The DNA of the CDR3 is TGTGCCAGCAGCTTGGCCTCTTTCCAGATAAGAGCAGGTGAGCAGTTCTTC. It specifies CASSLASFQIRAGEQFF.